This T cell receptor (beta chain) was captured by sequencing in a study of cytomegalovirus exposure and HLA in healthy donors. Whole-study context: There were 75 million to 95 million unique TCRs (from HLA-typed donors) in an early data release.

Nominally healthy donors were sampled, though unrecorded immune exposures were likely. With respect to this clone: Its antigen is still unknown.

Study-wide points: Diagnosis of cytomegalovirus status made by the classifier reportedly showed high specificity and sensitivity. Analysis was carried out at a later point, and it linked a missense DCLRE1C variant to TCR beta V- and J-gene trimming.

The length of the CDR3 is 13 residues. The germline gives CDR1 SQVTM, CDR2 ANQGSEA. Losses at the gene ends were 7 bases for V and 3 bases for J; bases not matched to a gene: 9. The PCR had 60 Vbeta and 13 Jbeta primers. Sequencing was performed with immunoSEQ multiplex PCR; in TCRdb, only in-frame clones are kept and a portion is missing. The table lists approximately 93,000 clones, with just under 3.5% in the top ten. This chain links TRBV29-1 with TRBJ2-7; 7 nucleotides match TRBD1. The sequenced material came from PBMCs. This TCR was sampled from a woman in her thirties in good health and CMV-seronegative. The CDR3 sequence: CSGLGTDNYEQYF. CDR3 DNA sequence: TGCAGCGGCCTCGGGACAGACAACTACGAGCAGTACTTC.